This T cell receptor beta chain emerged from a study of beta chain features in type 1 diabetes (dated by TCRdb to 2016 to 2019). Context from the whole study: Mean age, gender distribution, total cell number and subset yield did not differ between patients and healthy donors. A total of about 100 million sorted cells were examined across all samples, and RNA yield correlated strongly with the number of cells per subset. Whereas all 30 or so donors provided naive and central memory subsets, regulatory and stem cell-like memory subsets were isolated from just 8 patients and about eight healthy donors. The study compared the TCRB repertoires of sorted circulating CD4+ T cell subsets in recently diagnosed type 1 diabetes patients with those in matched healthy donors.

From each donor, a single peripheral blood sample of about 110 mL on average was drawn into heparinised tubes. Using a panel that included CD45RO, CCR7, CD25, CD127, CD95 and CD27, naive, central memory, regulatory and stem cell-like memory CD4+ T cells were sorted on a BD FACSAria II. All sorted populations exceeded 95% purity. PBMCs were isolated immediately by Lymphoprep density gradient centrifugation and stained directly without culture. So that batch effects would be minimized, each experiment stained and sorted samples in pairs, pairing one healthy donor with one patient. CDR1 MDHEN and CDR2 SYDVKM were looked up in the germline V gene. At the junction V is shortened by 10 bases and J by 7 bases; bases outside the gene matches: 5. The CDR3 sequence holds 11 residues, the cysteine and phenylalanine included. Only the CDR3 portion is preserved as DNA: 33 bases, with reading frame beginning at the first base.

The High Capacity cDNA Reverse Transcription Kit was used to reverse transcribe all of the isolated RNA, meaning that expressed TCRB transcripts were what got sequenced. Deep immunoSEQ sequencing was performed on naive, central memory and regulatory T cell samples, with an average of roughly 4 million total reads per sample. After sorted cells were lysed in RLT buffer, RNA was extracted with DNase-treated RNeasy Micro or Mini kits, with the choice depending on cell number. To prevent cross-contamination, each cell subset was processed individually, whereas patient and healthy donor samples were processed jointly. The immunoSEQ multiplex PCR was used to amplify TCRB sequences from cDNA, yielding 87-bp fragments that span the CDR3 region. Sequencing of the amplicons was done on the Illumina HiSeq platform. On the authors' methods: PCR bias was computationally corrected using synthetic template baselines, reads within Hamming distance 2 were collapsed, and singletons that could not be merged were discarded. Reads were aligned against IMGT to assign V, D and J genes, CDR3 length and insertions or deletions at six rearrangement sites. Within each subset, clonotype counts were normalized to the number of sorted cells before true diversity and Gini coefficients were calculated with the tcR R package. The overlap coefficient, calculated on TCRB nucleotide sequences, was used to quantify repertoire sharing. TCRdb obtained this table from immuneACCESS and retained in-frame rearrangements with V and J assigned. These tables miss some clones; where compared with another copy, unresolved V genes account for less than half of the shortfall, and the remainder is unexplained. D and trimming were read from the DNA, whereas the V and J calls and clone size are those reported in that table. Here the sample has around 160,000 clones; 6.5% to 10% occur a single time. About 0.5% of the sample is held by the ten biggest clonotypes.

The paper's findings and limits, for the study overall: The naive, central memory and regulatory TCRB repertoires appeared to resemble one another more closely among patients than among healthy donors. PCR may preferentially amplify shorter templates, but because patient and control samples were amplified and corrected together, any resulting skew would affect both groups equally. Only small numbers of individuals were included in the HLA sub-analyses, which left unresolved whether HLA type had any influence on TCRB rearrangement. Because cDNA rather than genomic DNA was sequenced, highly expressing activated cells could have been over-represented, although no difference in activation and CD3 levels was found between groups. Type 1 diabetes patients showed a moderate but significant shortening of TCRB CDR3 length in all four CD4+ subsets. Fewer insertions and more nucleotide deletions at VDJ recombination sites were observed in patients with type 1 diabetes, implying thymic rearrangement abnormalities.

In regard to this clone: What this receptor recognizes is not known. No base quality values were provided; no much bigger clone lies one nucleotide off.

The chain is encoded by TRBV28 joined to TRBJ2-3; TRBD1 agrees with 7 junctional bases. The clonotype was recovered from a woman in her late teens or twenties with type 1 diabetes. Sequenced material: central memory CD4+ T cells from blood. The CDR3 here reads CATDRENTQYF. The nucleotide sequence reads TGTGCCACTGACAGGGAAAATACGCAGTATTTT.